What follows are 19 T cell receptor beta chains derived from one specimen sequenced in a study of control samples from healthy donors and cancer patients. This table comes from immunoSEQ multiplex PCR, and its TCRdb copy is limited to in-frame clones, with some not included. Of approximately 100,000 clones listed, almost 85% were seen once; the top ten hold 1.5% to 2%. The sample was blood. These receptors originate from a man aged 60-69 years in good health.

The rearrangement links TRBV6-5 to TRBJ2-7; D ambiguous. There are 13 residues in the CDR3. Looked up from germline, CDR1 is MNHEY and CDR2 is SVGAGI. Trimming cost V 4 bases and J 0 bases, with 7 bases left between them. CDR3 coding DNA: TGTGCCAGCAGTTTGGACCGCTCCTACGAGCAGTACTTC. Encoded protein: CASSLDRSYEQYF.

This clone has a single count. The V and J genes are TRBV19 and TRBJ2-2, with 7 bases fitting TRBD2. This CDR3 comprises 15 residues. Germline V gene sequence: CDR1 LNHDA, CDR2 SQIVND (reference sequence). With 1 base clipped from V and 6 bases from J, the junction kept 5 bases outside the gene matches. The CDR3 bases are TGTGCCAGTAGTATAGGCGGGAGCGACGCCGGGGAGCTGTTTTTT. Translating it yields CASSIGGSDAGELFF.

This sequence joins TRBV6-6 and TRBJ2-1; either TRBD1 or TRBD2 may fit D (5 bases each). The germline CDR1 and CDR2 sequences are MNHNY and SVGAGI (reference sequence). The CDR3 is made up of 15 amino acids. V gave up 7 bases and J gave up 9 bases, with 22 bases separating them. CDR3 protein: CASIQGTPRSGEQFF. The CDR3, as DNA: TGTGCCAGCATTCAAGGGACCCCCCGGTCGGGTGAGCAGTTCTTC.

The V gene is TRBV7-8, the J gene TRBJ1-5, with D possibly TRBD1 on 5 matching bases. Germline V gene sequence: CDR1 SGHVS, CDR2 FQNEAQ. The CDR3 is 15 amino acids. V was trimmed by 3 bases and J by 3 bases, leaving 12 bases between them. CDR3: CASSFRDVDNQPQHF. DNA for the CDR3: TGTGCCAGCAGCTTCCGGGACGTAGACAATCAGCCCCAGCATTTT.

V gene TRBV5-4 combines with J gene TRBJ1-6; no reliable D call. In germline, CDR1 is SGHNT, CDR2 YYREEE (reference sequence). The CDR3 runs 16 residues. V was pared by 1 base and J by 0 bases, with 8 bases between. Written as DNA, the CDR3 is TGTGCCAGCAGCTTGAGGGAGGGCTCCTATAATTCACCCCTCCACTTT. It translates to CASSLREGSYNSPLHF.

The chain employs TRBV7-2 and TRBJ2-7; TRBD2 aligns across 9 bases. This CDR3 contains 16 residues. Germline V CDR1 and CDR2: SGHTA, FQGNSA. Trimming at V came to 5 bases and at J to 2 bases, leaving 10 bases not matched to a gene. Here the CDR3 reads CASSLRLAGLTYEQYF. The CDR3, as DNA: TGTGCCAGCAGCCTTCGCCTAGCGGGACTCACCTACGAGCAGTACTTC. Supplemented by reference TRBV7-2 and TRBJ2-7, the full variable domain reads GAGVSQSPSNKVTEKGKDVELRCDPISGHTALYWYRQSLGQGLEFLIYFQGNSAPDKSGLPSDRFSAERTGGSVSTLTIQRTQQEDSAVYLCASSLRLAGLTYEQYFGPGTRLTVT.

The genes are TRBV3-1 (or the pseudogene TRBV3-2) and TRBJ2-5; D remains ambiguous. The germline V gene encodes CDR1 LGHDT and CDR2 YNNKEL (reference sequence). The V and J ends lost 1 base and 0 bases respectively, with 6 bases between them. The CDR3 length is 14 residues. The CDR3: CASSQVLYQETQYF. CDR3 in DNA: TGTGCCAGCAGCCAAGTCCTGTACCAAGAGACCCAGTACTTC.

This clone has just a few counts. The gene calls are TRBV9 and TRBJ2-5, with 9 bases matching TRBD1. The CDR3 contains 15 residues. From germline, CDR1 is SGDLS and CDR2 YYNGEE. J was trimmed by 5 bases and V by 3 bases; bases with no gene match: 8. The CDR3 loop reads CASSAGQGHGETQYF. CDR3 coding DNA: TGTGCCAGCAGCGCCGGACAGGGGCACGGGGAGACCCAGTACTTC.

This clone was seen once. The rearrangement uses TRBV3-1 (or the pseudogene TRBV3-2) and TRBJ2-3; possible D gene TRBD1, 5 bases. The CDR3 covers 15 residues. The V end was cut by 2 bases, the J end by 2 bases, with 11 bases between. In germline, CDR1 is LGHDT, CDR2 YNNKEL (reference sequence). CDR3 DNA: TGTGCCAGCAGCCAATCAGGGCCGTCCACAGATACGCAGTATTTT. It is translated as CASSQSGPSTDTQYF.

The V and J genes are TRBV27 and TRBJ1-2, with no clear D. This CDR3 spans 13 amino acids. CDR1 is MNHEY, CDR2 SMNVEV, per germline (reference sequence). Trimming left V 2 bases short and J 0 bases short, with 4 bases between. The CDR3, as DNA: TGTGCCAGCAGTTTACAAGCTAACTATGGCTACACCTTC. Protein product: CASSLQANYGYTF.

The rearrangement links TRBV7-9 to TRBJ2-5; TRBD2 agrees at 9 bases. This CDR3 is 17 amino acids long. In germline, CDR1 is SEHNR, CDR2 FQNEAQ (reference sequence). J was trimmed by 2 bases and V by 0 bases; bases with no gene match: 7. The CDR3 nucleotides read TGTGCCAGCAGCTTAGCGCCTGGTAGCGGGGGACAAGAGACCCAGTACTTC. Encoded protein: CASSLAPGSGGQETQYF.

The chain joins TRBV15 to TRBJ2-5, with TRBD1 matching over 12 bases. This CDR3 comprises 18 residues. The V segment lost 3 bases and the J segment 6 bases; nucleotides outside the gene matches: 14. The germline V gene encodes CDR1 LNHNV and CDR2 YYDKDF (reference sequence). The CDR3 region has the DNA TGTGCCACCAGCAGGGACCCGTCCGGGACAGGGGGCGCAAAGACCCAGTACTTC. Translating gives CATSRDPSGTGGAKTQYF.

The chain links TRBV19 to TRBJ1-1; no definite D call. CDR1 LNHDA and CDR2 SQIVND come from the germline V gene (reference sequence). V was shortened by 9 bases and J by 1 base, with 9 bases between the two germline ends. The CDR3 is 12 amino acids. The CDR3 here is CASVTENTEAFF. The CDR3 DNA reads as TGTGCCAGCGTTACAGAGAACACTGAAGCTTTCTTT. The full variable domain, its missing parts supplied by reference TRBV19 and TRBJ1-1, is DGGITQSPKYLFRKEGQNVTLSCEQNLNHDAMYWYRQDPGQGLRLIYYSQIVNDFQKGDIAEGYSVSREKKESFPLTVTSAQKNPTAFYLCASVTENTEAFFGQGTRLTVV.

The rearrangement joins TRBV4-1 to TRBJ2-2, with D hard to call. Looked up from germline, CDR1 is MGHRA and CDR2 is YSYEKL. V was cut by 4 bases and J by 8 bases, with 8 bases left in between. The CDR3 runs 12 residues. The CDR3 region is CASSPPAGELFF. The CDR3 nucleotides read TGCGCCAGCAGCCCCCCCGCGGGGGAGCTGTTTTTT.

The chain is built from TRBV18 and TRBJ2-7, with a tentative D call TRBD2 (6 bases). V dropped 0 bases and J dropped 4 bases, with 10 bases sitting between them. The CDR3 is made up of 14 amino acids. The V gene's germline CDR1 is KGHSH and CDR2 LQKENI. The chain's CDR3 is CASSPPGGWYEQYF. The CDR3 nucleotides read TGTGCCAGCTCACCACCAGGAGGGTGGTACGAGCAGTACTTC.

This clone was counted only a few times. The V gene is TRBV6-2 or TRBV6-3, the J gene TRBJ2-1; TRBD1 might be the D (6 bases). CDR3 length: 14 amino acids. Trimming removed 5 bases at V and 8 bases at J, with 16 bases between. From germline, CDR1 is MNHEY and CDR2 SVGEGT. CDR3 loop: CASSKPRDTDEQFF. The CDR3 nucleotides read TGTGCCAGCAGTAAACCCCGGGACACCGATGAGCAGTTCTTC.

The chain joins TRBV19 to TRBJ2-7; possibly TRBD1 for D (5 bases). Trimming shortened V by 1 base and J by 0 bases, and 7 bases separated the two germline ends. This CDR3 spans 14 amino acids. Germline CDR1 and CDR2: LNHDA and SQIVND (reference sequence). For the CDR3, the DNA is TGTGCCAGTAGTATAGGTGGGGCCTCCTACGAGCAGTACTTC. Its protein is CASSIGGASYEQYF.

The chain links TRBV5-5 to TRBJ1-1; TRBD1 agrees at 7 bases. Germline loops: CDR1 SGHKS, CDR2 YYEKEE (reference sequence). V was pared by 4 bases and J by 10 bases, with 13 bases of the junction left unmatched. This CDR3 region has 14 residues. CDR3 loop: CASSRGTAKETAFF. CDR3 in DNA: TGTGCCAGCAGCCGGGGGACAGCCAAGGAGACAGCTTTCTTT. Full variable domain (rest looked up from reference TRBV5-5 and TRBJ1-1): DAGVTQSPTHLIKTRGQQVTLRCSPISGHKSVSWYQQVLGQGPQFIFQYYEKEERGRGNFPDRFSARQFPNYSSELNVNALLLGDSALYLCASSRGTAKETAFFGQGTRLTVV.

The V call is TRBV10-3, the J call TRBJ2-1; 12 nucleotides line up with TRBD2. With V trimmed by 5 bases and J by 0 bases, 5 bases remained unmatched. Per the germline V gene, CDR1 is ENHRY and CDR2 is SYGVKD. This CDR3 is built from 17 residues. CDR3 loop: CAISTSGRTSSYNEQFF. The CDR3 DNA reads as TGTGCCATCAGTACTAGCGGGAGGACTAGCTCCTACAATGAGCAGTTCTTC.